Listed below are T cell receptor beta chains from one sample, sequenced in a study of cytomegalovirus exposure and HLA in healthy donors. Some clones are missing from TCRdb's copy, which holds only in-frame ones; the method was immunoSEQ multiplex PCR. Found here are about 140,000 clones, roughly three quarters of them singletons; the top ten hold about 5.3%. Sequenced: PBMCs. The origin of the receptors is a woman in her forties or fifties in good health and CMV-seronegative. The CDR3 runs from the conserved cysteine through the conserved F or W. Each record gives: clone size, V gene, J gene, CDR3 protein. Size tells how often a clone was seen (once, few, many) or the class of an expanded clone, and some rows leave it out.

>NA|TRBV11-3|TRBJ2-5
CASSLGSTGETQYF
>few|TRBV6-4|TRBJ2-1
CASSERMSSYNEQFF
>NA|TRBV19|TRBJ1-1
CASKLFGNMNTEAFF
>NA|TRBV11-2|TRBJ1-1
CASSLGTGGLNTEAFF
>NA|TRBV4-1|TRBJ2-4
CASSQTGQANIQYF
>NA|TRBV7-6|TRBJ2-2
CASSLNSLLRGVNTGELFF
>NA|TRBV7-9|TRBJ2-7
CASSSRASGEYEQYF
>few|TRBV7-9|TRBJ1-4
CASSSTGGWVGEKLFF
>NA|TRBV15|TRBJ1-2
CATSRDSPPGMYGYTF
>NA|TRBV19|TRBJ2-7
CASSISRQFYEQYF
>NA|TRBV29-1|TRBJ1-1
CSVEQGQGATEAFF
>NA|TRBV5-1|TRBJ2-3
CASSLETGTDTQYF
>NA|TRBV7-2|TRBJ1-1
CASSDRVYTEAFF
>NA|TRBV10-3|TRBJ2-7
CAITTTRYEQYF
>NA|TRBV27|TRBJ2-1
CASSTPGTGRNEQFF
>NA|TRBV28|TRBJ2-5
CASRIGLAVTETQYF
>once|TRBV19|TRBJ1-2
CASSIPRQYYGYTF
>NA|TRBV19|TRBJ2-7
CASSPGSSYEQYF
>NA|TRBV6-6|TRBJ2-2
CASSSSGTLNTGELFF
>NA|TRBV15|TRBJ2-2
CATSRPDRGPTGELFF
>NA|TRBV6-1|TRBJ2-5
CASSEAREQYF
>NA|TRBV5-4|TRBJ1-2
CASSPGQSDYGYTF
>NA|TRBV5-1|TRBJ1-2
CASSTPGLGSYGYTF
>few|TRBV7-8|TRBJ2-7
CASSHELGGGLLNEQYF
>NA|TRBV21-1|TRBJ1-5
CASSPRRGPNQPQHF